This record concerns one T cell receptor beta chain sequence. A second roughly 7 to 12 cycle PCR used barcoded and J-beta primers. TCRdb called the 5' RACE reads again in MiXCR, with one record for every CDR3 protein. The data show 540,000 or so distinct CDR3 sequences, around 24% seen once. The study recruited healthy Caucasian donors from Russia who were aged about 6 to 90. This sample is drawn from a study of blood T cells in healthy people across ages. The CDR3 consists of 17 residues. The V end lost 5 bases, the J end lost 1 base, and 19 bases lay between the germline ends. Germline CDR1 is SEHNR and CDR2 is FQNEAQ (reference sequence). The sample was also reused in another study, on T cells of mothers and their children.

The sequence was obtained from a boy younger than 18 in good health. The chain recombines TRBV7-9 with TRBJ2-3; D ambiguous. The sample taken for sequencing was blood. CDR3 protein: CASSPAQRVGGTDTQYF. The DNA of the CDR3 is TGTGCCAGCAGCCCAGCCCAAAGGGTGGGCGGCACAGATACGCAGTATTTT.